These 6 T cell receptor beta chains were all obtained from the same sample, sequenced in a study of blood T cells in healthy people across ages. Through a sample-barcoded 5' primer and a J-beta primer mix, a second PCR was run for about 6 to 11 cycles. TCRdb re-called the 5' RACE reads with MiXCR, one entry per CDR3 protein. Found here are 700,000 to 900,000 distinct CDR3 sequences, 50% to 65% of them singletons; the top ten hold approximately 41%. The sequenced material came from blood. The origin of the receptors is a man older than 75 in good health.

This clonotype was found a few times. The rearrangement joins TRBV7-2 to TRBJ2-3; possible D gene TRBD2, 6 bases. Trimming shortened V by 5 bases and J by 2 bases, and 17 bases separated the two germline ends. The CDR3 has 16 amino acids. Germline V gene data show CDR1 as SGHTA and CDR2 as FQGNSA. CDR3 bases: TGTGCCAGCAGCCTAATGGGGGGTACTATCACAGATACGCAGTATTTT. This codes for CASSLMGGTITDTQYF.

The chain couples TRBV7-9 to TRBJ2-1, with unresolved D. V was cut by 3 bases and J by 12 bases, with 15 bases left in between. This CDR3 is 13 amino acids long. Germline V gene sequence: CDR1 SEHNR, CDR2 FQNEAQ (reference sequence). The CDR3 loop reads CASSFLDLSGQFF. CDR3 bases: TGTGCCAGCAGCTTTTTAGACTTGTCAGGGCAGTTCTTC. The whole variable domain, filled in from reference TRBV7-9 and TRBJ2-1, reads DTGVSQNPRHKITKRGQNVTFRCDPISEHNRLYWYRQTLGQGPEFLTYFQNEAQLEKSRLLSDRFSAERPKGSFSTLEIQRTEQGDSAMYLCASSFLDLSGQFFGPGTRLTVL.

The chain has TRBV5-1 and TRBJ1-2, with a weak D call TRBD1 (5 bases). The CDR3 is 13 amino acids. Germline CDR1 is SGHRS and CDR2 is YFSETQ. V gave up 6 bases and J gave up 3 bases, with 12 bases separating them. CDR3 sequence reads: CASTQGPHYGYTF. The CDR3, as DNA: TGCGCCAGCACTCAGGGCCCTCACTATGGCTACACCTTC.

This clonotype was counted only a few times. J is TRBJ2-6 and V is TRBV11-2; either TRBD1 or TRBD2 may supply D (5 bases each). This CDR3 has 13 amino acids. The V end was cut by 6 bases, the J end by 3 bases, with 6 bases between. CDR1 is SGHAT, CDR2 FQNNGV, per germline. CDR3 nucleotides: TGTGCCAGCAGGAGGGGTGGGGCCAACGTCCTGACTTTC. It codes for CASRRGGANVLTF.

V gene TRBV27 combines with J gene TRBJ1-2, with D maybe TRBD1 (5 bases). The CDR3 sequence is 14 residues long. Between the trimmed V and J ends, which lost 5 bases and 4 bases, there was a span of 14 bases. Per germline, CDR1 MNHEY and CDR2 SMNVEV (reference sequence). As DNA, the CDR3 is TGTGCCAGCAGTCGTCAGGGCCTTGGCTATGGCTACACCTTC. Translating it yields CASSRQGLGYGYTF.

This clonotype turned up a few times. The V and J genes are TRBV20-1 and TRBJ2-6; D is ambiguous. CDR1 is DFQATT, CDR2 SNEGSKA, per germline (reference sequence). The CDR3 runs to 15 residues. Trimming removed 2 bases from V and 0 bases from J, with 8 bases in between. The CDR3 loop reads CSARPHSSGANVLTF. For the CDR3, the DNA is TGCAGTGCTAGACCACACAGCTCTGGGGCCAACGTCCTGACTTTC.